The T cell receptor (beta chain) described here comes from a study of cytomegalovirus exposure and HLA in healthy donors. Profiled with immunoSEQ multiplex PCR; TCRdb holds only in-frame clones, not every one. The sample has over 200,000 clones; around 91% are singletons. Germline V gene sequence: CDR1 GTSNPN, CDR2 SVGIG (reference sequence). Trimming removed 2 bases from V and 5 bases from J, with 15 bases in between. The CDR3 has 14 amino acids. Regarding this clone: Its antigen is unidentified.

Study outcomes and limitations: In vitro work confirmed that a few CMV-associated chains recognize CMV antigens. It was reported that the classifier diagnosed cytomegalovirus status with high specificity and sensitivity in both the original and validation cohorts.

This clonotype was obtained from a woman aged 18-35 years in good health and CMV-seronegative. The gene calls are TRBV30 and TRBJ1-2, with TRBD1 as a possible D gene (5 bases). Sample: PBMCs. CDR3 in DNA: TGTGCCTGGAGTCCAGGGAACGTGGGGTATGGCTACACCTTC. This translates into CAWSPGNVGYGYTF.